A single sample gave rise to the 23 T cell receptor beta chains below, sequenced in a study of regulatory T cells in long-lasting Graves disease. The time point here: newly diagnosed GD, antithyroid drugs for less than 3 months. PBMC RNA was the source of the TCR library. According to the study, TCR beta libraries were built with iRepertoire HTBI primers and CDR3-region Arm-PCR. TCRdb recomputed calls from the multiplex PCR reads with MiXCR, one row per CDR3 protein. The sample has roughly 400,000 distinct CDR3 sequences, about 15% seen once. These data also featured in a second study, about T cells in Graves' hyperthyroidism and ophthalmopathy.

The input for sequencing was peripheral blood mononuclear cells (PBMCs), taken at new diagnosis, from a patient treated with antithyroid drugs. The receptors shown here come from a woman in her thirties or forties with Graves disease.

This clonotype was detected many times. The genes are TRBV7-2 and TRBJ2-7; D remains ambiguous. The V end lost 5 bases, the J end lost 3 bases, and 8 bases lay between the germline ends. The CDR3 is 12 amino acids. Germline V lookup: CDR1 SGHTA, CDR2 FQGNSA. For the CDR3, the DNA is TGTGCCAGCAGCAGGGCAGACTACGAGCAGTACTTC. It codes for CASSRADYEQYF.

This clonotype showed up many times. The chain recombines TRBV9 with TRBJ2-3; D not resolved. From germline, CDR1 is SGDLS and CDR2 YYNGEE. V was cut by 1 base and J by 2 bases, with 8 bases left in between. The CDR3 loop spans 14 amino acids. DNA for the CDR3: TGTGCCAGCAGCGTAACGGGCATCACAGATACGCAGTATTTT. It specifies CASSVTGITDTQYF. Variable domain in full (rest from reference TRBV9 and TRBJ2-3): DSGVTQTPKHLITATGQRVTLRCSPRSGDLSVYWYQQSLDQGLQFLIQYYNGEERAKGNILERFSAQQFPDLHSELNLSSLELGDSALYFCASSVTGITDTQYFGPGTRLTVL.

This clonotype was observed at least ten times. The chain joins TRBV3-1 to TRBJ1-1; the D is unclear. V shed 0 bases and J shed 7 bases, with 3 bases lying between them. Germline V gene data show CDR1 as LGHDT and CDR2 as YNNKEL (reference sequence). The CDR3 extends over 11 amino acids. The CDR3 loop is CASSQDNEAFF. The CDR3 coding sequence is TGTGCCAGCAGCCAAGATAATGAAGCTTTCTTT.

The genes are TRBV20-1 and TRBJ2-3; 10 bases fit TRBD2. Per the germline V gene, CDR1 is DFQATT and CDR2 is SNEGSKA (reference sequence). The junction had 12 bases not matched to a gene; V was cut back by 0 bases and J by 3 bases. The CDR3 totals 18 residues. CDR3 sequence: CSARDGVAGGDSTDTQYF. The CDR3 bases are TGCAGTGCTAGAGATGGAGTAGCGGGAGGAGATTCTACAGATACGCAGTATTTT.

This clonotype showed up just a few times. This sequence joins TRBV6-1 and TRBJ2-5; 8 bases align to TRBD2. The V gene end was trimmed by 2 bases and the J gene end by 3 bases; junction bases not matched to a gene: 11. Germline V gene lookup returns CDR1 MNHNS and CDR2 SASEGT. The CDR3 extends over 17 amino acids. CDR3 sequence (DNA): TGTGCCAGCAGTGAATCCCCCGGTCGGGGGGGAAAAGAGACCCAGTACTTC. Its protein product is CASSESPGRGGKETQYF.

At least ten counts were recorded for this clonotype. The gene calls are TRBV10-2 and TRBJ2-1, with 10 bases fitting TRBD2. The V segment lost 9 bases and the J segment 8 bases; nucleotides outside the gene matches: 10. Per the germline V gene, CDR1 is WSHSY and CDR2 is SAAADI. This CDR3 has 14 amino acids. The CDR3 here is CASWPGLAFDEQFF. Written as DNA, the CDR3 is TGCGCCAGTTGGCCGGGACTAGCGTTCGATGAGCAGTTCTTC.

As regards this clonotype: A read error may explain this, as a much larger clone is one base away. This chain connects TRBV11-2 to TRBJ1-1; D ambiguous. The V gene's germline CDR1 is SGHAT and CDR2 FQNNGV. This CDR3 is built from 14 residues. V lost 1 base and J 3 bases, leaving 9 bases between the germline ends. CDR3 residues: CASSLGLRDTEAFF. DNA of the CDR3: TGTGCCAGCAGCTTAGGCTTGAGGGACACTGAAGCTTTCTTT.

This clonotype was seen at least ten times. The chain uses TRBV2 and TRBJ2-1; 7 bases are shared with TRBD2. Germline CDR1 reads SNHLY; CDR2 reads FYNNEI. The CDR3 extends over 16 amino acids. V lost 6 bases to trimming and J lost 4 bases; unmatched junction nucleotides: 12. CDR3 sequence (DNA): TGTGCCAGCAGAACTAGGGTGGGAGGGAAATACAATGAGCAGTTCTTC. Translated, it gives CASRTRVGGKYNEQFF.

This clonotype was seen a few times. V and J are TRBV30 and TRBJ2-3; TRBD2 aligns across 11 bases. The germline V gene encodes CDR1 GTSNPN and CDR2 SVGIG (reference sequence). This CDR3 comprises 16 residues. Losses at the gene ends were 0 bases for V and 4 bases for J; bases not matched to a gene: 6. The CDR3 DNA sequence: TGTGCCTGGAGTGTATGGCCTAGCGGGAGGCCAGATACGCAGTATTTT. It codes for CAWSVWPSGRPDTQYF.

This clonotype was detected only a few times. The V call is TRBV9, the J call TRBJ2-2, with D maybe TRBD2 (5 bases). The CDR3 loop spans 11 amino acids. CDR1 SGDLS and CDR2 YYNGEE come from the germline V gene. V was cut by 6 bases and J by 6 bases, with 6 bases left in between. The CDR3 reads CASNGAGELFF. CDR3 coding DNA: TGTGCCAGCAACGGGGCCGGGGAGCTGTTTTTT.

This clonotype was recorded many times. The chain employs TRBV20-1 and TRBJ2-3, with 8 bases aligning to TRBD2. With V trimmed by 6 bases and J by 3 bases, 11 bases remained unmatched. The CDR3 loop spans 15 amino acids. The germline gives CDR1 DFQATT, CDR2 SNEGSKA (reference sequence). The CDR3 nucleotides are TGCAGTGCCGCTATAGCGGGAACGAGAACAGATACGCAGTATTTT. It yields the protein CSAAIAGTRTDTQYF.

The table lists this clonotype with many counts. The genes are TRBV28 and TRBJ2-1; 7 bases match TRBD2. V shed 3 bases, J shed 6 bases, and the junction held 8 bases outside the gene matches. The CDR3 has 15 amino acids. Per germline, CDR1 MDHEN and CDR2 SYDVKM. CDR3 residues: CASSLRRELPNEQFF. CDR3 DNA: TGTGCCAGCAGTTTGAGGCGGGAGCTTCCCAATGAGCAGTTCTTC.

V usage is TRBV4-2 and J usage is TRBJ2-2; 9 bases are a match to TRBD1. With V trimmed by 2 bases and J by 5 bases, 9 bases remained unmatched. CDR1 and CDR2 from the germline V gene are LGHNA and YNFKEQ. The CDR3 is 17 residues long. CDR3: CASSQYGGQGNTGELFF. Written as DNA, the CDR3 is TGTGCCAGCAGCCAATACGGGGGACAGGGTAATACCGGGGAGCTGTTTTTT.

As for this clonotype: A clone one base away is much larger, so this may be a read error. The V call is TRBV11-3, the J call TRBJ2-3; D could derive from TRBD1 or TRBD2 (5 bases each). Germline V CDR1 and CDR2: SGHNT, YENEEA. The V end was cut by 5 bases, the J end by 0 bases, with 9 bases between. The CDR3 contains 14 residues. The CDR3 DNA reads TGTGCCAGCAGCAACGGGACCAGCACAGATACGCAGTATTTT. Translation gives CASSNGTSTDTQYF.

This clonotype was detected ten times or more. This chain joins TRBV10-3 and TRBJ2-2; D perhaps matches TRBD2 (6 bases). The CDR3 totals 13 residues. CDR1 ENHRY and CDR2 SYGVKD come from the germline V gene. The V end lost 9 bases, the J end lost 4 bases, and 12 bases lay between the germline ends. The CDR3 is CAIHTGGTGELFF. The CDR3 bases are TGTGCCATACACACCGGGGGCACCGGGGAGCTGTTTTTT.

Here the CDR3 DNA reads TGTGCCAGCACAGCCTTAGCGGGAGGAGAGACCCAGTACTTC. This codes for CASTALAGGETQYF. V usage is TRBV11-2 and J usage is TRBJ2-5, with 10 bases matching TRBD2. Trimming cost V 7 bases and J 4 bases; bases outside gene matches: 6. CDR1 and CDR2 from the germline V gene are SGHAT and FQNNGV. The CDR3 sequence is 14 residues long.

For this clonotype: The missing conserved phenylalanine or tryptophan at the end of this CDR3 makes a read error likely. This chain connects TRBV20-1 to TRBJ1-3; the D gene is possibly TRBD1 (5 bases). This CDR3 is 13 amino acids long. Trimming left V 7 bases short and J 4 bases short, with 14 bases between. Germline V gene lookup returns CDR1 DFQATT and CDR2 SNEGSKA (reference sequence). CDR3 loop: CSVDQGKGNTIYL. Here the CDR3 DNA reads TGCAGTGTTGACCAGGGAAAGGGAAACACCATATATCTT.

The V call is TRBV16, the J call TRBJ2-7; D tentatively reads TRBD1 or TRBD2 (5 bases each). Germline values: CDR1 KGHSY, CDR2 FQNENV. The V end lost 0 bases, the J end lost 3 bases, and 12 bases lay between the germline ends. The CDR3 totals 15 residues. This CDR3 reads CASSQSWGSIYEQYF. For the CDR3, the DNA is TGTGCCAGCAGCCAATCTTGGGGGAGTATCTACGAGCAGTACTTC.

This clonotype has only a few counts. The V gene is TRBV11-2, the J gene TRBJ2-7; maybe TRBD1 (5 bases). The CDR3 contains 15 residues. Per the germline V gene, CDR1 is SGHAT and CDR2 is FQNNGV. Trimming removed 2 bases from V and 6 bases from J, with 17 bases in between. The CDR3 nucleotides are TGTGCCAGCAGCTTATCTAGGACACTCCAGCTCGAGCAGTACTTC. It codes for CASSLSRTLQLEQYF.

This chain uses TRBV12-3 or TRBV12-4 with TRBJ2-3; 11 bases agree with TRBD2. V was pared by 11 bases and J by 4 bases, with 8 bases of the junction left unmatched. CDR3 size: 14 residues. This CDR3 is CAARLAGGSDTQYF. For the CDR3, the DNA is TGTGCCGCCCGGCTAGCGGGAGGTTCAGATACGCAGTATTTT.

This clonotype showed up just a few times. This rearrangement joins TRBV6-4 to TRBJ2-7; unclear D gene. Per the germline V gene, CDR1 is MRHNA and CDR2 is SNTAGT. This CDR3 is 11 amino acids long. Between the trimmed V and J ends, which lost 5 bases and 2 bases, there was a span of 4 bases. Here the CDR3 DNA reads TGTGCCAGCAGTATGCCCTACGAGCAGTACTTC. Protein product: CASSMPYEQYF.

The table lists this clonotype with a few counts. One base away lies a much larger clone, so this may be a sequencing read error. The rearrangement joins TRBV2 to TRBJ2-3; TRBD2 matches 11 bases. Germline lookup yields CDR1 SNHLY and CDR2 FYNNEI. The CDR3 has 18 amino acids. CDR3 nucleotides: TGTGACAGCAGTGAAGGACCGGCACTAGCGGGAGATGGGGATACGCAGTATTTT. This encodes CDSSEGPALAGDGDTQYF.

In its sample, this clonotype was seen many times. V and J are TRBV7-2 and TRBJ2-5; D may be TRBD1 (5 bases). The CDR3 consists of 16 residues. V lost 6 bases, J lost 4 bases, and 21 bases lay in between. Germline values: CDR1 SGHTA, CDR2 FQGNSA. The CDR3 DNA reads TGTGCCAGCAGACCCCATCTAGTAAGGGGTCGAGAGACCCAGTACTTC. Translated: CASRPHLVRGRETQYF.